A selection of T cell receptor beta chains follows, all from one sample in a study of shared clonotypes between healthy human individuals. Generated by immunoSEQ multiplex PCR, the TCRdb table keeps only in-frame clones and is missing some. The data show approximately 1.5 million clones, approximately 98% seen once. Sequencing was performed on naive CD4+ T cells sorted from blood. These TCRs come from a man aged 25 to 40 in good health. The CDR3 runs from the conserved cysteine through the conserved F or W. D genes are given only for firm matches. Size is omitted from some rows. Given values are once, few, many or a class for expanded clones.

d_call: NA
j_call: TRBJ1-5
clone_size: NA
v_call: TRBV10-3
cdr3_aa: CAISQGWSNQPQHF
cdr3_nt: TGTGCCATCAGCCAGGGATGGAGCAATCAGCCCCAGCATTTT

d_call: NA
j_call: TRBJ2-7
clone_size: NA
v_call: TRBV28
cdr3_aa: CASQTSAGPYEQYF
cdr3_nt: TGTGCCAGCCAAACAAGCGCGGGGCCCTACGAGCAGTACTTC

d_call: NA
j_call: TRBJ2-5
clone_size: NA
v_call: TRBV18
cdr3_aa: CASSPGGAETQYF
cdr3_nt: TGTGCCAGCTCACCAGGGGGTGCAGAGACCCAGTACTTC

d_call: NA
j_call: TRBJ2-7
clone_size: NA
v_call: TRBV5-8
cdr3_aa: CASTPTYEQYF
cdr3_nt: TGTGCCAGCACCCCTACCTACGAGCAGTACTTC

d_call: NA
j_call: TRBJ1-5
clone_size: NA
v_call: TRBV5-5
cdr3_aa: CASSLARNSNQPQHF
cdr3_nt: TGTGCCAGCAGCTTGGCTAGAAATAGCAATCAGCCCCAGCATTTT

d_call: NA
j_call: TRBJ1-5
clone_size: NA
v_call: TRBV2
cdr3_aa: CASKGPLNQPQHF
cdr3_nt: TGTGCCAGCAAGGGACCGCTGAATCAGCCCCAGCATTTT

d_call: TRBD1
j_call: TRBJ2-2
clone_size: NA
v_call: TRBV7-7
cdr3_aa: CASSPGQATGELFF
cdr3_nt: TGTGCCAGCAGCCCCGGACAGGCGACCGGGGAGCTGTTTTTT

d_call: NA
j_call: TRBJ2-7
clone_size: few
v_call: TRBV27
cdr3_aa: CASRPAGADEQYF
cdr3_nt: TGTGCCAGCAGACCCGCAGGGGCGGACGAGCAGTACTTC

d_call: NA
j_call: TRBJ1-4
clone_size: NA
v_call: TRBV2
cdr3_aa: CASSEPPWGRGNEKLFF
cdr3_nt: TGTGCCAGCAGTGAGCCGCCGTGGGGGCGGGGTAATGAAAAACTGTTTTTT

d_call: TRBD1
j_call: TRBJ2-6
clone_size: NA
v_call: TRBV18
cdr3_aa: CASSPERTGVNVLTF
cdr3_nt: TGTGCCAGCTCACCAGAAAGGACAGGGGTTAACGTCCTGACTTTC

d_call: TRBD2
j_call: TRBJ2-2
clone_size: NA
v_call: TRBV2
cdr3_aa: CASSVLAGDAGELFF
cdr3_nt: TGTGCCAGCAGTGTTTTAGCGGGAGATGCCGGGGAGCTGTTTTTT

d_call: NA
j_call: TRBJ2-2
clone_size: NA
v_call: TRBV15
cdr3_aa: CATSREYGTRTGELFF
cdr3_nt: TGTGCCACCAGCAGAGAATACGGGACACGGACCGGGGAGCTGTTTTTT

d_call: NA
j_call: TRBJ2-3
clone_size: NA
v_call: TRBV11-2
cdr3_aa: CASSSTGSSTDTQYF
cdr3_nt: TGTGCCAGCAGCTCTACAGGTTCTAGCACAGATACGCAGTATTTT

d_call: TRBD1
j_call: TRBJ2-2
clone_size: once
v_call: TRBV4-2
cdr3_aa: CASSKRTGNTGELFF
cdr3_nt: TGTGCCAGCAGCAAAAGGACAGGAAACACCGGGGAGCTGTTTTTT

d_call: TRBD1
j_call: TRBJ1-2
clone_size: NA
v_call: TRBV2
cdr3_aa: CASSRTGPGYTF
cdr3_nt: TGTGCCAGCAGCCGGACAGGGCCGGGCTACACCTTC

d_call: NA
j_call: TRBJ1-1
clone_size: NA
v_call: TRBV4-1
cdr3_aa: CASSQVSNLRTEAFF
cdr3_nt: TGCGCCAGCAGCCAAGTTTCGAACCTTCGCACTGAAGCTTTCTTT

d_call: NA
j_call: TRBJ1-4
clone_size: NA
v_call: TRBV5-5
cdr3_aa: CASSLGAGTNEKLFF
cdr3_nt: TGTGCCAGCAGCTTGGGGGCGGGGACTAATGAAAAACTGTTTTTT

d_call: NA
j_call: TRBJ2-2
clone_size: NA
v_call: TRBV6-5
cdr3_aa: CASSSPGGELFF
cdr3_nt: TGTGCCAGCAGTTCTCCGGGCGGGGAGCTGTTTTTT

d_call: NA
j_call: TRBJ1-1
clone_size: NA
v_call: TRBV25-1
cdr3_aa: CASSEFRAGTEAFF
cdr3_nt: TGTGCCAGCAGTGAATTTAGGGCGGGGACTGAAGCTTTCTTT

d_call: TRBD2
j_call: TRBJ2-7
clone_size: NA
v_call: TRBV10-3
cdr3_aa: CAAGGDYEQYF
cdr3_nt: TGTGCGGCGGGGGGGGACTACGAGCAGTACTTC

d_call: NA
j_call: TRBJ2-5
clone_size: NA
v_call: TRBV11-2
cdr3_aa: CASSLLGMWETQYF
cdr3_nt: TGTGCCAGCAGCTTACTGGGGATGTGGGAGACCCAGTACTTC

d_call: NA
j_call: TRBJ2-7
clone_size: once
v_call: TRBV7-2
cdr3_aa: CASRTGIVGYEQYF
cdr3_nt: TGTGCCAGCAGAACAGGGATTGTAGGCTACGAGCAGTACTTC

d_call: TRBD1
j_call: TRBJ1-1
clone_size: NA
v_call: TRBV28
cdr3_aa: CASSPRTGVVDTEAFF
cdr3_nt: TGTGCCAGCAGTCCCCGGACAGGGGTGGTAGACACTGAAGCTTTCTTT

d_call: NA
j_call: TRBJ2-7
clone_size: NA
v_call: TRBV6-1
cdr3_aa: CASSGWTQNSYEQYF
cdr3_nt: TGTGCCAGCAGTGGCTGGACACAAAACTCCTACGAGCAGTACTTC

d_call: TRBD1
j_call: TRBJ2-1
clone_size: NA
v_call: TRBV30
cdr3_aa: CAWNPTGDNEQFF
cdr3_nt: TGTGCCTGGAATCCTACAGGGGACAATGAGCAGTTCTTC

d_call: NA
j_call: TRBJ1-1
clone_size: few
v_call: TRBV6-1
cdr3_aa: CASGQSMNTEAFF
cdr3_nt: TGTGCCAGCGGACAGAGCATGAACACTGAAGCTTTCTTT

d_call: NA
j_call: TRBJ2-7
clone_size: NA
v_call: TRBV5-1
cdr3_aa: CASSSGNPGYSEQYF
cdr3_nt: TGCGCCAGCAGCTCCGGGAATCCGGGCTATAGCGAGCAGTACTTC

d_call: NA
j_call: TRBJ2-1
clone_size: once
v_call: TRBV4-3
cdr3_aa: CASSHIRGVDNEQFF
cdr3_nt: TGCGCCAGCAGCCACATACGGGGCGTCGACAATGAGCAGTTCTTC

d_call: TRBD1
j_call: TRBJ1-1
clone_size: NA
v_call: TRBV6-5
cdr3_aa: CASKSDRATEAFF
cdr3_nt: TGTGCCAGCAAGAGCGACAGGGCCACTGAAGCTTTCTTT

d_call: NA
j_call: TRBJ2-1
clone_size: NA
v_call: TRBV30
cdr3_aa: CAWETRGGRYNEQFF
cdr3_nt: TGTGCCTGGGAGACCCGCGGCGGTCGCTACAATGAGCAGTTCTTC

d_call: TRBD2
j_call: TRBJ2-5
clone_size: NA
v_call: TRBV7-2
cdr3_aa: CASSSGLATETQYF
cdr3_nt: TGTGCCAGCAGCTCAGGACTAGCGACAGAGACCCAGTACTTC

d_call: TRBD2
j_call: TRBJ2-7
clone_size: NA
v_call: TRBV7-2
cdr3_aa: CASSLAAAAGGQYF
cdr3_nt: TGTGCCAGCAGCTTAGCGGCCGCGGCGGGAGGGCAGTACTTC

d_call: NA
j_call: TRBJ2-5
clone_size: NA
v_call: TRBV4-3
cdr3_aa: CASSQYWPTGFIGGQETQYF
cdr3_nt: TGCGCCAGCAGCCAATATTGGCCAACAGGTTTTATAGGAGGGCAAGAGACCCAGTACTTC

d_call: TRBD1
j_call: TRBJ2-2
clone_size: NA
v_call: TRBV5-1
cdr3_aa: CASHTGGTGELFF
cdr3_nt: TGCGCCAGCCATACAGGGGGCACCGGGGAGCTGTTTTTT

d_call: TRBD2
j_call: TRBJ2-7
clone_size: NA
v_call: TRBV6-1
cdr3_aa: CATPGERGYEQYF
cdr3_nt: TGTGCCACCCCGGGCGAGCGGGGCTACGAGCAGTACTTC

d_call: NA
j_call: TRBJ2-1
clone_size: NA
v_call: TRBV4-2
cdr3_aa: CASSQEGGSPYNEQFF
cdr3_nt: TGTGCCAGCAGCCAAGAAGGGGGATCGCCTTACAATGAGCAGTTCTTC

d_call: NA
j_call: TRBJ1-2
clone_size: NA
v_call: TRBV9
cdr3_aa: CASSATGAYGYTF
cdr3_nt: TGTGCCAGCAGCGCGACAGGAGCCTATGGCTACACCTTC

d_call: TRBD1
j_call: TRBJ2-7
clone_size: NA
v_call: TRBV4-1
cdr3_aa: CASSQDPGQAAYEQYF
cdr3_nt: TGCGCCAGCAGCCAAGATCCCGGACAGGCTGCCTACGAGCAGTACTTC

d_call: NA
j_call: TRBJ1-4
clone_size: once
v_call: TRBV7-8
cdr3_aa: CASSWRGGLNEKLFF
cdr3_nt: TGTGCCAGCAGCTGGCGGGGGGGTTTAAATGAAAAACTGTTTTTT

d_call: NA
j_call: TRBJ2-7
clone_size: NA
v_call: TRBV6-1
cdr3_aa: CASSEVGYYEQYF
cdr3_nt: TGTGCCAGCAGTGAGGTGGGGTACTACGAGCAGTACTTC

d_call: TRBD1
j_call: TRBJ1-1
clone_size: NA
v_call: TRBV18
cdr3_aa: CASSPRGGNTEAFF
cdr3_nt: TGTGCCAGCTCACCCAGGGGGGGGAACACTGAAGCTTTCTTT

d_call: NA
j_call: TRBJ2-7
clone_size: NA
v_call: TRBV19
cdr3_aa: CASSIQGRSYEQYF
cdr3_nt: TGTGCCAGTAGTATACAGGGAAGGTCCTACGAGCAGTACTTC

d_call: NA
j_call: TRBJ2-1
clone_size: NA
v_call: TRBV11-2
cdr3_aa: CASSFQAAGNEQFF
cdr3_nt: TGTGCCAGCAGCTTCCAGGCGGCGGGGAATGAGCAGTTCTTC

d_call: NA
j_call: TRBJ2-7
clone_size: NA
v_call: TRBV18
cdr3_aa: CASSPAGRTVYEQYF
cdr3_nt: TGTGCCAGCTCACCCGCTGGCAGGACGGTTTACGAGCAGTACTTC

d_call: NA
j_call: TRBJ2-3
clone_size: NA
v_call: TRBV9
cdr3_aa: CASSVGPGNTDTQYF
cdr3_nt: TGTGCCAGCAGCGTAGGGCCAGGCAACACAGATACGCAGTATTTT

d_call: NA
j_call: TRBJ1-5
clone_size: NA
v_call: TRBV5-1
cdr3_aa: CASSPDGNQPQHF
cdr3_nt: TGCGCCAGCAGCCCCGACGGAAATCAGCCCCAGCATTTT

d_call: NA
j_call: TRBJ2-7
clone_size: NA
v_call: TRBV5-4
cdr3_aa: CASSLLGGIGTYEQYF
cdr3_nt: TGTGCCAGCAGCTTATTGGGCGGAATCGGGACCTACGAGCAGTACTTC

d_call: NA
j_call: TRBJ2-7
clone_size: NA
v_call: TRBV9
cdr3_aa: CASSAGGTASHEQYF
cdr3_nt: TGTGCCAGCAGCGCCGGGGGTACTGCTAGCCACGAGCAGTACTTC

d_call: TRBD1
j_call: TRBJ1-1
clone_size: NA
v_call: TRBV5-1
cdr3_aa: CASSQGTGPPKRSEAFF
cdr3_nt: TGCGCCAGCAGCCAAGGGACAGGGCCCCCCAAGAGGTCTGAAGCTTTCTTT

d_call: TRBD2
j_call: TRBJ2-5
clone_size: NA
v_call: TRBV9
cdr3_aa: CASSTRLAGAQETQYF
cdr3_nt: TGTGCCAGCAGCACGAGACTAGCGGGAGCCCAAGAGACCCAGTACTTC

d_call: NA
j_call: TRBJ2-1
clone_size: few
v_call: TRBV18
cdr3_aa: CASSPGWDEQFF
cdr3_nt: TGTGCCAGCTCACCAGGGTGGGATGAGCAGTTCTTC